This TCR beta chain was observed in a study of spatial heterogeneity in lung cancer. The wider study: There were consistently more beta-chain sequences detected than alpha-chain sequences.

Indicated time point: sample taken at primary tumor resection. Samples were donated by 72 untreated early-stage non-small cell lung cancer patients. Sequencing covered unsorted whole RNA taken from tumor, nontumor lung or frozen PBMC. The trim removed 4 bases at V and 6 bases at J, leaving 4 bases unmatched. Germline lookup yields CDR1 SEHNR and CDR2 FQNEAQ (reference sequence). The CDR3 has 15 amino acids. This clonotype was detected ten times or more. Every molecule of TCR cDNA had its own unique molecular identifier. In TCRdb, the 5' RACE reads were re-called with MiXCR into one record per CDR3 protein. The data hold fewer than 40,000 distinct CDR3 sequences, with roughly 8% observed a single time.

The input for sequencing was PBMCs, taken at surgery. The TCR originated in a male donor with early-stage non-small cell lung cancer. This chain joins TRBV7-9 and TRBJ2-1; 12 bases agree with TRBD2. The chain's CDR3 is CASSSLAGGTNEQFF. CDR3 nucleotides: TGTGCCAGCAGCTCTCTAGCGGGGGGGACCAATGAGCAGTTCTTC.